The clone carrying this TCR beta chain appeared once. This sample was included in a study of CD8 T cells in Susac syndrome. The V end was cut by 5 bases, the J end by 2 bases, with 19 bases between. The germline CDR1 and CDR2 sequences are GTSNPN and SVGIG (reference sequence). This CDR3 region has 15 residues. cDNA came from approximately 0.5 to 1 ug RNA primed by random hexamers. TCRdb reprocessed the immunoSEQ multiplex PCR reads via MiXCR and lists one record per CDR3 protein. Of about 200,000 distinct CDR3 sequences listed, around 95% are singletons. The rearrangement links TRBV30 to TRBJ2-7; D unclear. The sequenced material came from CD4+ T cells from PBMCs. The source of this sequence is a human donor with multiple sclerosis. The CDR3 protein is CAWSLTRSLPYEQYF. The CDR3 nucleotides read TGTGCCTGGTCATTGACAAGATCACTACCCTACGAGCAGTACTTC.